Below, one TCR beta chain is given with its context. A sample-barcoded 5' primer and a J-beta primer mix were used in a second PCR of roughly 7 to 12 cycles. TCRdb analysed the 5' RACE reads with MiXCR anew, one entry per CDR3 protein. The repertoire holds over 600,000 distinct CDR3 sequences, just over 55% seen once, with approximately 24% in the top ten. It was roughly 10 milliliters of peripheral blood that were drawn from each donor. The sample belongs to a study of blood T cells in healthy people across ages. Study summary: Per two T cells, template switching captured roughly one barcoded beta molecule.

The germline V and J ends were trimmed by 4 bases and 1 base, with 11 bases remaining between them. The CDR3 totals 15 residues. CDR1 is SGHNT and CDR2 is YYREEE in the germline V gene (reference sequence). This sequence joins TRBV5-4 and TRBJ2-2, with D possibly matching TRBD1 (5 bases). Input material: blood. This TCR derives from a man between 35 and 55 years old in good health. The CDR3: CASSTATVNTGELFF. CDR3 bases: TGTGCCAGCAGCACGGCGACAGTGAACACCGGGGAGCTGTTTTTT.